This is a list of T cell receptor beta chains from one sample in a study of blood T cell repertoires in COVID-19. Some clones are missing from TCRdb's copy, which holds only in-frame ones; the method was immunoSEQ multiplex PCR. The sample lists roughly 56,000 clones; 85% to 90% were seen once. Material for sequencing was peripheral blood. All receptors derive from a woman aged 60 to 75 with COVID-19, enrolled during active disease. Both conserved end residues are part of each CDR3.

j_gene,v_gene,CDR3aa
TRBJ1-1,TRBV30,CAWDRGNTEAFF
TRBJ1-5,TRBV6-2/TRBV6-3,CASSYLDRGGQPQHF
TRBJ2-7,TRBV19,CASSTGDYEQYF
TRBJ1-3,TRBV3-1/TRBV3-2,CASSLATGPGNTIYF
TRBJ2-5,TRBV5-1,CASSLAGREEETQYF
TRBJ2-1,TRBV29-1,CSVRARLAGGGEQFF
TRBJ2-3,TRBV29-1,CSVDGRGRTDTQYF
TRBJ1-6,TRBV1,CTSSQPRVWSSYNSPLHF
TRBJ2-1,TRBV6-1,CASSDGGSLYNEQFF
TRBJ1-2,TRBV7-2,CASSSGQGAYGYTF
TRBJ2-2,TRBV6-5,CASSYSGGAGNGELFF
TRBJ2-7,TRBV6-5,CASSYSKATSHEQYF
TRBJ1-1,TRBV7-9,CASSWDRNTEAFF
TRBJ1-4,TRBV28,CASSLFVEGEKLFF
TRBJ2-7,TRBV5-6,CASSLGLASSYEQYF
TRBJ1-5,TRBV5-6,CASSLSSALSQPQHF
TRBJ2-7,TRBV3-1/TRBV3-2,CASSQEDSSYEQYF
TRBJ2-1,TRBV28,CASSQTGGSYNEQFF